The source of this T cell receptor (beta chain) is a study of blood T cell repertoires in COVID-19. As for the study in general: Italy, Spain and the United States were the sources of the convalescent and acute COVID-19 samples. The cDNA or gDNA used as material had been derived from T cells, B-cell-depleted T cells, or PBMCs.

In the original analysis: Reference gene primer amplification gave nucleated cell count estimates. The data were produced by immunoSEQ multiplex PCR, yet TCRdb's version contains in-frame clones alone and is incomplete. That table supplies the V and J calls and clone size; D and trimming were determined from the DNA. The table has around 180,000 clones, around 89% seen once. Losses at the gene ends were 2 bases for V and 9 bases for J; bases not matched to a gene: 12. The CDR3 consists of 17 residues. Germline V gene data show CDR1 as KGHDR and CDR2 as SFDVKD. This clone was found once. This chain uses TRBV24-1 with TRBJ2-2, with TRBD1 matching over 9 bases. The sequenced sample was peripheral blood. The sequence derives from a man in his 60s with acute or convalescent COVID-19. The CDR3 DNA reads TGTGCCACCAGTGATTCTGCCGGGACAGGGCCGGCCTGGGAGCTGTTTTTT. Translation: CATSDSAGTGPAWELFF.